This T cell receptor beta chain stems from a study of T cell responses to AZD1222 COVID-19 vaccine. A remark on this clone: The antigen remains unidentified.

Assay: immunoSEQ multiplex PCR; the TCRdb copy retains only in-frame clones and omits some. The sample carries about 100,000 clones, about 87% recorded once. Study results and caveats: Close to half of spike-specific TCRs reportedly recognize unmutated variant regions. Compared with day 0, the breadth and depth of the Spike-specific TCR repertoire rose significantly after two doses of AZD1222. The CD4 TCRs associated with vaccination extended across spike and predominated at 160-218 and 743-854. Donors skewed white British and female; clonal diversity was possibly underestimated.

This specimen was peripheral blood, taken on day 0 of MenACWY control vaccination. This TCR came from an adult in good health.

Written as DNA, the CDR3 is TGTGCCAGCAGTTTATTCGGGAGAATGAACACTGAAGCTTTCTTT. It is translated as CASSLFGRMNTEAFF. The V and J genes are TRBV28 and TRBJ1-1; D is unclear. There are 15 residues in the CDR3. Germline assignment: CDR1 MDHEN and CDR2 SYDVKM. Trimming removed 1 base at V and 0 bases at J, with 9 bases between.